The rows below give T cell receptor beta chains drawn from one sample of a study of T cells in Graves' hyperthyroidism and ophthalmopathy. TCRdb fed the multiplex PCR reads into MiXCR, producing one record per CDR3 protein. This table has 300,000 or so distinct CDR3 sequences, approximately 15% appearing once. The sample comprised blood. Every receptor here comes from a woman aged 60-75 years with Graves' ophthalmopathy. The CDR3 runs from the conserved cysteine through the conserved F or W. A D gene is named only where the DNA matches it firmly. Clone sizes are given selectively: once, few, many, or a class where the clone is expanded.

v_gene	d_gene	j_gene	abundance	CDR3nt	CDR3aa
TRBV6-5	NA	TRBJ2-5	NA	TGTGCCAGCAGTTACGGGACAGAGACCCAGTACTTC	CASSYGTETQYF
TRBV28	NA	TRBJ1-2	NA	TGTGCCAGCAGTTTATCCAGGGAGATTAATGGCTACACCTTC	CASSLSREINGYTF
TRBV3-1	NA	TRBJ2-7	many	TGTGCCAGCAGCCAAGATTCTAGCGAGCAGTACTTC	CASSQDSSEQYF
TRBV10-3	NA	TRBJ2-1	once	TGTGCCATCTATCCCCGGGACCAGGGCTACAATGAGCAGTTCTTC	CAIYPRDQGYNEQFF
TRBV2	TRBD2	TRBJ2-3	NA	TGCGCCAGCAGCCATGAAGGGACTAGCGGAAGCACAGATACGCAGTATTTT	CASSHEGTSGSTDTQYF
TRBV4-3	TRBD2	TRBJ2-1	NA	TGCGCCAGCAGCCAAGTAGGATCACTAGCGGGAGTCAATGAGCAGTTCTTC	CASSQVGSLAGVNEQFF
TRBV5-1	TRBD1	TRBJ1-4	many	TGCGCCAGCAGCTTGAGAGGGGGCGCGTATGAAAAACTGTTTTTT	CASSLRGGAYEKLFF
TRBV19	NA	TRBJ1-5	many	TGTGCCAGTAACAAGGGGAATCCTCAGCCCCAGCATTTT	CASNKGNPQPQHF
TRBV7-9	TRBD2	TRBJ2-1	many	TGTGCCAGCAGCCTAGCCGGGGGGAATGAGCAGTTCTTC	CASSLAGGNEQFF
TRBV14	NA	TRBJ2-7	few	TGTGCCAGCAGCGTACCGGGGGTTTATCGGGACGAGCAGTACTTC	CASSVPGVYRDEQYF
TRBV6-2/TRBV6-3	TRBD2	TRBJ2-7	few	TGTGCCAGCAGTTCACGGCAAGACGGGGGGACGACCTACGAGCAGTACTTC	CASSSRQDGGTTYEQYF
TRBV18	TRBD2	TRBJ2-1	many	TGTGCCAGCTCACCCACTAGCGGCCGAAATGAGCAGTTCTTC	CASSPTSGRNEQFF
TRBV12-3/TRBV12-4	NA	TRBJ2-1	many	TGTGCCAGCAGTTCGTTTGCCCCCAATGAGCAGTTCTTC	CASSSFAPNEQFF
TRBV10-3	TRBD1	TRBJ1-4	NA	TGTGCCAGCAGGACAGGGGCAACTAATGAAAAACTGTTTTTT	CASRTGATNEKLFF
TRBV6-1	NA	TRBJ1-2	NA	TGTGCCACAGGGGCGACAGAAGGCTATGGCTACACCTTC	CATGATEGYGYTF
TRBV7-9	TRBD1	TRBJ1-6	many	TGTGCCAGCAGCTTAGGGACAGGGTATTCACCCCTCCACTTT	CASSLGTGYSPLHF
TRBV5-1	NA	TRBJ1-2	many	TGCGCCAGCAGCTTGGAAGGGGCATCTGGCTACACCTTC	CASSLEGASGYTF
TRBV20-1	NA	TRBJ2-5	NA	TGCAGTGCCAGGCCTGAGCTAGGTGGGGAGACCCAGTACTTC	CSARPELGGETQYF
TRBV5-1	NA	TRBJ2-7	NA	TGCGCCAGCAGCTACACAGGGATCCTCGAGCAGTACTTC	CASSYTGILEQYF
TRBV24-1	NA	TRBJ2-3	many	TGTGCCACCAGTGACTCCGGGACACCTATTCCCACAGATACGCAGTATTTT	CATSDSGTPIPTDTQYF
TRBV12-3/TRBV12-4	TRBD1	TRBJ1-1	many	TGTGCCAGCAGCCCCGGGACAGACGAAGCTTTCTTT	CASSPGTDEAFF
TRBV18	NA	TRBJ2-3	many	TGTGCCAGCTCTTTGACTTGGGGCACAGATACGCAGTATTTT	CASSLTWGTDTQYF
TRBV20-1	NA	TRBJ2-7	few	TGCAGTGCTAGAGTCACGGGGGCCGCGCAGTACTTC	CSARVTGAAQYF
TRBV6-2/TRBV6-3	TRBD2	TRBJ2-1	NA	TGTGCCAGCAGGGTTAGCGGGAGGGTTGTCTCCTACAATGAGCAGTTCTTC	CASRVSGRVVSYNEQFF
TRBV20-1	NA	TRBJ2-2	many	TGCAGTGCTAGAGATCTGGGGGTCGGGGAGCTGTTTTTT	CSARDLGVGELFF
TRBV4-3	NA	TRBJ1-4	many	TGCGCCAGCAGCCAAGATTTGACAGCTCGAACTGAAAAACTGTTTTTT	CASSQDLTARTEKLFF
TRBV7-9	TRBD1	TRBJ2-7	many	TGTGCCAGCAGCTTAGGATACCCGGGACAGAACTACGAGCAGTACTTC	CASSLGYPGQNYEQYF
TRBV3-1	TRBD2	TRBJ2-1	NA	TGTGCCAGCAGCCAAGCGCGACTAGCCGAGCAGTTCTTC	CASSQARLAEQFF
TRBV6-6	TRBD1	TRBJ1-2	many	TGTGCCAGCAGTTCCGTCCCGGGACAGGGGGGCTACACCTTC	CASSSVPGQGGYTF
TRBV6-2/TRBV6-3	TRBD1	TRBJ1-2	NA	TGTGCCAGCAGTCGGACAGGATTCCGTGATGGCTACACCTTC	CASSRTGFRDGYTF
TRBV11-2	TRBD2	TRBJ2-1	NA	TGTGCCAGCAGCTCCCCTTATGGGACTAGCGGGAGGGGTAATGAGCAGTTCTTC	CASSSPYGTSGRGNEQFF
TRBV9	TRBD1	TRBJ2-4	NA	TGTGCCAGCAGCTCGACAGGGGCGGACATTCAGTACTTC	CASSSTGADIQYF
TRBV20-1	TRBD2	TRBJ2-5	few	TGCAGGCCGGGGGTAGCGGGAGAAGAGACCCAGTACTTC	CRPGVAGEETQYF
TRBV7-2	NA	TRBJ1-2	few	TGTGCCAGCAGCTTTGGGCCAAAAGGGGGCTACACCTTC	CASSFGPKGGYTF
TRBV7-3	NA	TRBJ2-6	many	TGTGCCAGCAGCTTACACTCTGGGGCCAACGTCCTGACTTTC	CASSLHSGANVLTF
TRBV5-1	NA	TRBJ2-3	many	TGCGCCAGCAGCTTGGCCGGGGGCGCAGCCGGTGCGCAGTATTTT	CASSLAGGAAGAQYF
TRBV5-8	TRBD1	TRBJ2-7	NA	TGTGCCAGCAGCGAGGACAGGGTGGGCGAGCAGTACTTC	CASSEDRVGEQYF
TRBV5-5	NA	TRBJ1-5	many	TGTGCCAGCAGCTTGTTGGACAGAAATCAGCCCCAGCATTTT	CASSLLDRNQPQHF
TRBV9	NA	TRBJ2-1	few	TGTGCCAGCAGCCCAAACCCAGGGAATCTGAATGAGCAGTTCTTC	CASSPNPGNLNEQFF
TRBV28	NA	TRBJ1-4	many	TGTGCCAGCCTCCGGCCGAATAATGAAAAACTGTTTTTT	CASLRPNNEKLFF
TRBV7-9	NA	TRBJ2-1	NA	TGTGCCAGCAGTCTAGACTTACTGAAATCCAATGAGCAGTTCTTC	CASSLDLLKSNEQFF
TRBV12-3/TRBV12-4	TRBD1	TRBJ1-2	many	TGTGCCAGCAGTGCACAGGGGTATCGTGGCTACACCTTC	CASSAQGYRGYTF